The 32 T cell receptor beta chains presented below share a single source sample, sequenced in a study of shared clonotypes between healthy human individuals. TCRdb's copy holds only in-frame clones and misses some; the assay was immunoSEQ multiplex PCR. The sample contains some 740,000 clones, almost 95% of which appear only once. Naive CD8 cells comprised CD45RO-negative, CCR7-positively selected cells, excluding terminally differentiated effector memory CD45RA+ cells. The source material was naive CD8+ T cells sorted from blood. All receptors derive from a young man in good health.

The CDR3 DNA sequence: TGTGCCAGCTCACCAGACGGGACAGCTAGCAATCAGCCCCAGCATTTT. Translating it yields CASSPDGTASNQPQHF. The genes are TRBV18 and TRBJ1-5; 7 nucleotides align to TRBD1. Unmatched junction bases numbered 4, after V lost 2 bases and J lost 0 bases. This CDR3 comprises 16 residues. Germline V lookup: CDR1 KGHSH, CDR2 LQKENI.

This chain connects TRBV7-6 to TRBJ2-7, with D perhaps matching TRBD1 or TRBD2 (5 bases each). V lost 2 bases, J lost 1 base, and 12 bases lay in between. Germline loops: CDR1 SGHVS, CDR2 FNYEAQ. The CDR3 is 15 residues long. The CDR3 DNA follows: TGTGCCAGCAGCTTACGCCGGGACGGGTCCTACGAGCAGTACTTC. Translating it yields CASSLRRDGSYEQYF.

The V gene is TRBV27, the J gene TRBJ2-7; TRBD2 matches at 12 bases. The trim removed 6 bases at V and 2 bases at J, leaving 14 bases unmatched. The CDR3 consists of 18 residues. The germline V gene encodes CDR1 MNHEY and CDR2 SMNVEV (reference sequence). The CDR3 here is CASSPIGTSGPIPYEQYF. The CDR3 bases are TGTGCCAGCAGCCCGATCGGGACTAGCGGGCCGATACCCTACGAGCAGTACTTC.

V is TRBV5-4 and J is TRBJ2-2; 8 bases are a match to TRBD1. The CDR3 consists of 14 residues. Germline lookup yields CDR1 SGHNT and CDR2 YYREEE (reference sequence). V lost 3 bases to trimming and J lost 5 bases; unmatched junction nucleotides: 3. The CDR3 DNA is TGTGCCAGCAGCTCGTGGACAGGGACCGGGGAGCTGTTTTTT. Translating gives CASSSWTGTGELFF.

The J gene is TRBJ2-1, the V gene TRBV5-6, with D maybe TRBD1 (6 bases). In germline, CDR1 is SGHDT, CDR2 YYEEEE. V was shortened by 0 bases and J by 6 bases, with 7 bases between the two germline ends. CDR3 size: 13 residues. The CDR3 DNA sequence: TGTGCCAGCAGCTTGGGGGGGCCCAATGAGCAGTTCTTC. It yields the protein CASSLGGPNEQFF.

This clone was recorded once. V and J are TRBV7-6 and TRBJ2-3, with TRBD2 matching over 8 bases. Germline V CDR1 and CDR2: SGHVS, FNYEAQ. This CDR3 has 14 residues. V was clipped by 5 bases and J by 6 bases; unmatched bases: 7. CDR3 sequence: CASSLRGGPDTQYF. The CDR3 DNA follows: TGTGCCAGCAGCCTACGGGGGGGGCCGGATACGCAGTATTTT.

The genes are TRBV25-1 and TRBJ2-1; 7 bases fit TRBD2. The junction had 16 bases not matched to a gene; V was cut back by 8 bases and J by 0 bases. The CDR3 is made up of 18 amino acids. The germline V gene encodes CDR1 MGHDK and CDR2 SYGVNS. CDR3 loop: CASLGLAEPDYSYNEQFF. CDR3 nucleotide sequence: TGTGCCAGCCTGGGGCTAGCGGAACCTGACTACTCCTACAATGAGCAGTTCTTC. Combining the CDR3 with reference TRBV25-1 and TRBJ2-1 gives the whole variable domain EADIYQTPRYLVIGTGKKITLECSQTMGHDKMYWYQQDPGMELHLIHYSYGVNSTEKGDLSSESTVSRIRTEHFPLTLESARPSHTSQYLCASLGLAEPDYSYNEQFFGPGTRLTVL.

The rearrangement uses TRBV10-1 and TRBJ2-1; 9 bases map to TRBD1. Germline loops: CDR1 WNHNN, CDR2 SYGVQD (reference sequence). Trimming cost V 4 bases and J 5 bases; bases outside gene matches: 3. The CDR3 runs to 14 residues. Written as DNA, the CDR3 is TGCGCCAGCAGTGCTCGGACAGGGGACAATGAGCAGTTCTTC. Amino acids: CASSARTGDNEQFF.

The J gene is TRBJ2-1, the V gene TRBV19; tentatively, D is TRBD1 (6 bases). V lost 6 bases to trimming and J lost 5 bases, with 14 bases between them. The CDR3 sequence is 14 residues long. Germline-derived CDR1 and CDR2 are LNHDA and SQIVND (reference sequence). The DNA of the CDR3 is TGTGCCAGTAGCCCATGGACAGACGACAATGAGCAGTTCTTC. Translation: CASSPWTDDNEQFF.

The rearrangement links TRBV28 to TRBJ2-7; 9 bases agree with TRBD1. Trimming cost V 6 bases and J 6 bases; bases outside gene matches: 12. The CDR3 contains 15 residues. Germline assignment: CDR1 MDHEN and CDR2 SYDVKM. The DNA for the CDR3 is TGTGCCAGCAGCTGGGGACAGGGTGGGATCTCCGAGCAGTACTTC. This translates into CASSWGQGGISEQYF.

The gene calls are TRBV7-9 and TRBJ2-7, with TRBD2 matching over 8 bases. The CDR3 sequence is 16 residues long. Germline V gene data show CDR1 as SEHNR and CDR2 as FQNEAQ (reference sequence). Trimming took 5 bases from V and 1 from J; bases not matched to a gene: 10. CDR3 sequence: CASSPAGTRGSYEQYF. The CDR3 bases are TGTGCCAGCAGCCCCGCCGGGACTAGAGGTTCCTACGAGCAGTACTTC. The full variable domain, its missing parts supplied by reference TRBV7-9 and TRBJ2-7, is DTGVSQNPRHKITKRGQNVTFRCDPISEHNRLYWYRQTLGQGPEFLTYFQNEAQLEKSRLLSDRFSAERPKGSFSTLEIQRTEQGDSAMYLCASSPAGTRGSYEQYFGPGTRLTVT.

DNA of the CDR3: TGTGCCAGCAGCCAACCGCCTGGCGAGACCCAGTACTTC. As protein: CASSQPPGETQYF. The chain links TRBV7-2 to TRBJ2-5, with no clear D. The CDR3 spans 13 residues. Per germline, CDR1 SGHTA and CDR2 FQGNSA. Deletions cut 5 bases from V and 5 bases from J, with 12 bases between. Full variable domain (rest looked up from reference TRBV7-2 and TRBJ2-5): GAGVSQSPSNKVTEKGKDVELRCDPISGHTALYWYRQSLGQGLEFLIYFQGNSAPDKSGLPSDRFSAERTGGSVSTLTIQRTQQEDSAVYLCASSQPPGETQYFGPGTRLLVL.

There are a few counts of this clone. Its ends do not fully match the called genes, so a read error is possible. The chain links TRBV7-9 to TRBJ2-7; 7 nucleotides align to TRBD1. Looked up from germline, CDR1 is SEHNR and CDR2 is FQNEAQ (reference sequence). This CDR3 spans 13 amino acids. This chain's CDR3 is CASSSTGEGSLNF. The CDR3 DNA is TGTGCCAGCAGTTCTACAGGGGAAGGGAGCTTAAACTTC.

The chain carries TRBV7-9 and TRBJ2-3, with TRBD1 matching over 8 bases. The CDR3 has 13 amino acids. CDR1 and CDR2 from the germline V gene are SEHNR and FQNEAQ (reference sequence). V was clipped by 9 bases and J by 0 bases; unmatched bases: 2. The CDR3 DNA sequence: TGTGCCAGATGGGACAGGAGCACAGATACGCAGTATTTT. As protein: CARWDRSTDTQYF.

The V gene is TRBV4-3, the J gene TRBJ1-2; 7 positions agree with TRBD1. This CDR3 region has 14 residues. Per germline, CDR1 LGHNA and CDR2 YSLEER. V gave up 1 base and J gave up 12 bases; unmatched junction bases: 11. The CDR3 DNA is TGCGCCAGCAGCCAAGGAACAGGACAGGTCGAGAACACCTTC. Translating gives CASSQGTGQVENTF.

The chain joins TRBV14 to TRBJ1-4; the D is unclear. The CDR3 has 16 amino acids. Per germline, CDR1 SGHDN and CDR2 FVKESK. Trimming pared 0 bases from V and 0 bases from J, leaving 8 bases between. CDR3 protein: CASSQDLAATNEKLFF. The CDR3 bases are TGTGCCAGCAGCCAAGATCTAGCTGCAACTAATGAAAAACTGTTTTTT.

This chain links TRBV27 with TRBJ2-7; D is ambiguous. The CDR3 extends over 16 amino acids. CDR1 and CDR2 from the germline V gene are MNHEY and SMNVEV (reference sequence). Trimming stripped 5 bases from V and 3 bases from J, with 20 bases between. This CDR3 reads CASSTRTGPWGYEQYF. DNA of the CDR3: TGTGCCAGCAGTACCCGTACCGGGCCCTGGGGCTACGAGCAGTACTTC.

The chain uses TRBV7-9 and TRBJ2-7; D unclear. The CDR3 is 12 residues long. Germline lookup yields CDR1 SEHNR and CDR2 FQNEAQ (reference sequence). Trimming shortened V by 1 base and J by 3 bases, and 4 bases separated the two germline ends. DNA of the CDR3: TGTGCCAGCAGCTTAGTCCACTACGAGCAGTACTTC. It encodes CASSLVHYEQYF.

The chain recombines TRBV27 with TRBJ2-1; D uncertain. The CDR3 covers 16 residues. Trimming removed 8 bases at V and 0 bases at J, with 17 bases between. Germline V gene sequence: CDR1 MNHEY, CDR2 SMNVEV (reference sequence). CDR3 in amino acids: CASHPSGLFSYNEQFF. CDR3 coding DNA: TGTGCCAGCCACCCAAGTGGGCTTTTCTCCTACAATGAGCAGTTCTTC.

The chain joins TRBV6-4 to TRBJ1-2; D is possibly TRBD1 (6 bases). Trimming stripped 3 bases from V and 7 bases from J, with 12 bases between. The CDR3 extends over 13 amino acids. Germline V gene data show CDR1 as MRHNA and CDR2 as SNTAGT. The CDR3 coding sequence is TGTGCCAGCAGTGAGTCACAGGGACTTGGCTACACCTTC. Translating it yields CASSESQGLGYTF.

This clone was detected only once. The CDR3 DNA sequence: TGTGCCAGCGCCCTGTCTCGTGGGACTAGCCGGTACGAGCAGTACTTC. Encoded protein: CASALSRGTSRYEQYF. The chain has TRBV27 and TRBJ2-7, with TRBD2 identical over 9 bases. J gave up 4 bases and V 8 bases, and 15 bases lay outside the gene matches. The CDR3 consists of 16 residues. Germline CDR1 MNHEY, CDR2 SMNVEV (reference sequence).

The chain links TRBV7-9 to TRBJ2-1; TRBD2 matches 9 bases. Trimming at V came to 0 bases and at J to 8 bases, leaving 8 bases not matched to a gene. The CDR3 spans 16 residues. Germline CDR1 is SEHNR and CDR2 is FQNEAQ (reference sequence). As DNA, the CDR3 is TGTGCCAGCAGCTTAGCGACCGTAGCGGGAGTGGATGAGCAGTTCTTC. Translation gives CASSLATVAGVDEQFF.

This clone was detected only once. The rearrangement uses TRBV29-1 and TRBJ2-2; the D gene is possibly TRBD1 (5 bases). V was clipped by 6 bases and J by 0 bases, with 11 bases between them. Germline CDR1 and CDR2: SQVTM and ANQGSEA. The CDR3 is 14 amino acids. The CDR3 protein is CSVDKNTNTGELFF. The CDR3, as DNA: TGCAGCGTGGACAAGAATACGAACACCGGGGAGCTGTTTTTT.

The CDR3 sequence: CASSFRLAGYNEQFF. DNA of the CDR3: TGTGCCAGCAGCTTCCGACTAGCGGGGTACAATGAGCAGTTCTTC. V is TRBV7-6 and J is TRBJ2-1; 11 bases fit TRBD2. Germline CDR1 reads SGHVS; CDR2 reads FNYEAQ. The CDR3 sequence is 15 residues long. Germline trimming cut 3 bases from V and 4 bases from J; bases unmatched to any gene: 2.

The genes are TRBV4-1 and TRBJ1-5; D is possibly TRBD1 (5 bases). Germline V gene lookup returns CDR1 MGHRA and CDR2 YSYEKL. The CDR3 covers 14 residues. V was cut by 3 bases and J by 11 bases, with 17 bases left in between. CDR3 protein: CASSQGVGVRAQHF. The CDR3 nucleotides are TGCGCCAGCAGCCAGGGGGTCGGGGTGAGGGCCCAGCATTTT.

Details on this clone: A much larger clone lies a single base off, so this may be a read error. The V gene is TRBV27, the J gene TRBJ2-2; no clear D gene. Trimming left V 6 bases short and J 6 bases short, with 11 bases between. CDR3 size: 13 residues. Germline V gene sequence: CDR1 MNHEY, CDR2 SMNVEV (reference sequence). This chain's CDR3 is CASSSPLAGELFF. CDR3 coding DNA: TGTGCCAGCAGCTCCCCATTGGCCGGGGAGCTGTTTTTT.

The chain combines TRBV29-1 with TRBJ2-7, with 7 bases aligning to TRBD1. V trimming: 1 base; J trimming: 3 bases; junction bases outside the gene matches: 6. Looked up from germline, CDR1 is SQVTM and CDR2 is ANQGSEA. The CDR3 has 14 amino acids. The CDR3 loop is CSVEVGDSDYEQYF. The CDR3 DNA sequence: TGCAGCGTTGAAGTCGGGGACAGCGACTACGAGCAGTACTTC.

V and J are TRBV7-9 and TRBJ2-1; D not resolved. The CDR3 runs to 13 residues. Between the trimmed V and J ends, which lost 4 bases and 14 bases, there was a span of 18 bases. Germline-derived CDR1 and CDR2 are SEHNR and FQNEAQ (reference sequence). The CDR3 coding sequence is TGTGCCAGCAGCTCCGGCGGACGCGATGGGGAGTTCTTC. Its protein product is CASSSGGRDGEFF.

The gene calls are TRBV7-8 and TRBJ2-1, with 12 bases that match TRBD2. This CDR3 contains 16 residues. Germline lookup yields CDR1 SGHVS and CDR2 FQNEAQ. Trimming at V came to 5 bases and at J to 5 bases, leaving 7 bases not matched to a gene. As DNA, the CDR3 is TGTGCCAGCAGCGCAACGGGACTAGCGGGTGACAATGAGCAGTTCTTC. This translates into CASSATGLAGDNEQFF.

The chain has TRBV7-9 and TRBJ2-7, with D possibly matching TRBD2 (6 bases). CDR1 and CDR2 (germline): SEHNR, FQNEAQ (reference sequence). V was pared by 1 base and J by 3 bases, with 13 bases between. CDR3 length: 15 amino acids. CDR3 nucleotide sequence: TGTGCCAGCAGCTTAGGGGGGGTGAAGAGCTACGAGCAGTACTTC. This encodes CASSLGGVKSYEQYF. The full variable domain, rest sourced from reference TRBV7-9 and TRBJ2-7, is DTGVSQNPRHKITKRGQNVTFRCDPISEHNRLYWYRQTLGQGPEFLTYFQNEAQLEKSRLLSDRFSAERPKGSFSTLEIQRTEQGDSAMYLCASSLGGVKSYEQYFGPGTRLTVT.

The chain uses TRBV5-4 and TRBJ2-1; D unclear. Trimming took off 1 base at V and 5 bases at J, with 7 bases between the two ends. Germline CDR1 SGHNT, CDR2 YYREEE (reference sequence). This CDR3 contains 13 residues. As DNA, the CDR3 is TGTGCCAGCAGCTTGAATCTAAACAATGAGCAGTTCTTC. Translated: CASSLNLNNEQFF.

The chain couples TRBV19 to TRBJ2-1; a possible D gene is TRBD2 (6 bases). There are 14 residues in the CDR3. Per germline, CDR1 LNHDA and CDR2 SQIVND (reference sequence). The V gene lost 3 bases and the J gene lost 5 bases, with 11 bases spanning the gap. The CDR3 DNA reads as TGTGCCAGTAGTATGGATAGCGGACACAATGAGCAGTTCTTC. Translated, it gives CASSMDSGHNEQFF.